The 13 T cell receptor beta chains presented below share a single source sample, sequenced in a study of T cells in tumors after PD-1 blockade. The table came from immunoSEQ multiplex PCR; TCRdb's copy has only in-frame clones and leaves some out. The repertoire consists of fewer than 50,000 clones, with approximately 84% occurring once and the leading ten covering approximately 4.1%. The specimen was PBMCs, collected before anti-PD-1 treatment. The receptors derive from a human donor with basal cell carcinoma.

The J gene is TRBJ2-2, the V gene TRBV11-3; 9 positions match TRBD1. The junction had 4 bases not matched to a gene; V was cut back by 1 base and J by 4 bases. Germline lookup yields CDR1 SGHNT and CDR2 YENEEA. The CDR3 loop spans 16 amino acids. For the CDR3, the DNA is TGTGCCAGCAGCTTAGCCCGGACAGGGGCCACCGGGGAGCTGTTTTTT. Its protein is CASSLARTGATGELFF.

V is TRBV7-8 and J is TRBJ2-5; D may be TRBD1 (5 bases). CDR3 length: 13 amino acids. From germline, CDR1 is SGHVS and CDR2 FQNEAQ. Trimming took 5 bases from V and 3 from J, leaving 10 bases between them. DNA of the CDR3: TGTGCCAGCAGCCAAGCCAGGGAAGAGACCCAGTACTTC. Amino acids: CASSQAREETQYF.

The V and J genes are TRBV29-1 and TRBJ1-1; D remains unclear. Germline V gene lookup returns CDR1 SQVTM and CDR2 ANQGSEA. This CDR3 contains 13 residues. The germline V and J ends were trimmed by 2 bases and 0 bases, with 7 bases remaining between them. CDR3 protein: CSVENGLNTEAFF. Written as DNA, the CDR3 is TGCAGCGTTGAAAATGGGCTGAACACTGAAGCTTTCTTT.

This clone was detected a few times. The chain combines TRBV2 with TRBJ1-4; D possibly corresponds to TRBD1 (6 bases). This CDR3 contains 13 residues. Trimming stripped 4 bases from V and 6 bases from J, with 9 bases between. Looked up from germline, CDR1 is SNHLY and CDR2 is FYNNEI. CDR3 nucleotide sequence: TGTGCCAGCAGTGTGACAGGAGATGAAAAACTGTTTTTT. It codes for CASSVTGDEKLFF.

The V call is TRBV19, the J call TRBJ1-5; 10 bases map to TRBD1. With V trimmed by 4 bases and J by 4 bases, 1 base remained unmatched. The CDR3 is made up of 14 amino acids. CDR1 LNHDA and CDR2 SQIVND come from the germline V gene (reference sequence). CDR3 in amino acids: CASSRDRGNQPQHF. Here the CDR3 DNA reads TGTGCCAGTAGTAGGGACAGGGGAAATCAGCCCCAGCATTTT.

The rearrangement joins TRBV30 to TRBJ1-2; D might be TRBD1 (5 bases). V lost 1 base and J lost 4, with 7 bases in between. Germline values: CDR1 GTSNPN, CDR2 SVGIG (reference sequence). The CDR3 consists of 12 residues. The CDR3 region has the DNA TGTGCCTGGAGTGAGGGGTCCTATGGCTACACCTTC. Protein sequence: CAWSEGSYGYTF.

The rearrangement uses TRBV5-1 and TRBJ2-5; 10 bases align to TRBD1. V lost 4 bases to trimming and J lost 4 bases; unmatched junction nucleotides: 4. Germline V gene sequence: CDR1 SGHRS, CDR2 YFSETQ. CDR3 size: 14 residues. The CDR3 sequence is CASSATGGRETQYF. The CDR3 DNA is TGCGCCAGCAGCGCGACAGGGGGCAGAGAGACCCAGTACTTC. Together with reference TRBV5-1 and TRBJ2-5, the CDR3 gives the full variable domain: KAGVTQTPRYLIKTRGQQVTLSCSPISGHRSVSWYQQTPGQGLQFLFEYFSETQRNKGNFPGRFSGRQFSNSRSEMNVSTLELGDSALYLCASSATGGRETQYFGPGTRLLVL.

The J gene is TRBJ1-3, the V gene TRBV2; D is perhaps TRBD1 (6 bases). Germline loops: CDR1 SNHLY, CDR2 FYNNEI. V gave up 7 bases and J gave up 0 bases, with 10 bases separating them. The CDR3 runs 14 residues. CDR3 residues: CASKGGNSGNTIYF. The CDR3 coding sequence is TGTGCCAGCAAGGGGGGGAACTCTGGAAACACCATATATTTT.

Here the CDR3 DNA reads TGCGCCAGCAGCCAAGAAAGTTTACTAGCGGGGGACCATCCACCCACAGATACGCAGTATTTT. This gives the protein CASSQESLLAGDHPPTDTQYF. The rearrangement joins TRBV4-1 to TRBJ2-3; 11 nucleotides agree with TRBD2. Germline V lookup: CDR1 MGHRA, CDR2 YSYEKL. CDR3 length equals 21 residues. Trimming at V came to 0 bases and at J to 2 bases, leaving 16 bases not matched to a gene.

The genes are TRBV19 and TRBJ2-2, with a possible D match to TRBD2 (5 bases). V was shortened by 4 bases and J by 4 bases, with 10 bases between the two germline ends. The CDR3 is 14 amino acids. Germline CDR1 LNHDA, CDR2 SQIVND (reference sequence). Here the CDR3 reads CASSTLATTGELFF. CDR3 nucleotides: TGTGCCAGTAGTACCCTAGCAACCACCGGGGAGCTGTTTTTT.

The CDR3, as DNA: TGTGCCAGCAGTTACTCCCGGGAGGGAAATGAGCAGTTCTTC. Translated, it gives CASSYSREGNEQFF. The rearrangement joins TRBV6-6 to TRBJ2-1, with 8 positions matching TRBD2. Trimming took 0 bases from V and 7 from J; bases not matched to a gene: 2. Germline V gene lookup returns CDR1 MNHNY and CDR2 SVGAGI (reference sequence). The CDR3 contains 14 residues.

The rearrangement joins TRBV30 to TRBJ2-3, with D maybe TRBD1 (6 bases). Trimming shortened V by 2 bases and J by 2 bases, and 14 bases separated the two germline ends. Per germline, CDR1 GTSNPN and CDR2 SVGIG (reference sequence). This CDR3 has 15 amino acids. The CDR3 region has the DNA TGTGCCTGGAGTTCACAGGGAAGAGACACAGATACGCAGTATTTT. This encodes CAWSSQGRDTDTQYF.

The J gene is TRBJ1-2, the V gene TRBV30; maybe TRBD1 (6 bases). Trimming removed 3 bases from V and 4 bases from J, with 15 bases in between. The CDR3 contains 14 residues. Germline lookup yields CDR1 GTSNPN and CDR2 SVGIG (reference sequence). DNA of the CDR3: TGTGCCTGGAGGGAAGACCAGGGGTTCTATGGCTACACCTTC. Translating it yields CAWREDQGFYGYTF.